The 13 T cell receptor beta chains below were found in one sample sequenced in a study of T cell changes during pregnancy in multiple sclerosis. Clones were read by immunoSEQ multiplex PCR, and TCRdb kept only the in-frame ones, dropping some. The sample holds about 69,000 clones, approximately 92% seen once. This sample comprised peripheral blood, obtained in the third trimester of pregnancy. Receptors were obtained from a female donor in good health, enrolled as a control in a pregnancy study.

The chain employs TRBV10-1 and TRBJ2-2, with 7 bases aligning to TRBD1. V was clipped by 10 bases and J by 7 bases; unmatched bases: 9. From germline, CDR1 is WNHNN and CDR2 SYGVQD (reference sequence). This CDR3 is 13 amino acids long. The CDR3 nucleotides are TGCGCCACCCAGCAACAGGGGAGCGGGGAGCTGTTTTTT. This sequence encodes CATQQQGSGELFF.

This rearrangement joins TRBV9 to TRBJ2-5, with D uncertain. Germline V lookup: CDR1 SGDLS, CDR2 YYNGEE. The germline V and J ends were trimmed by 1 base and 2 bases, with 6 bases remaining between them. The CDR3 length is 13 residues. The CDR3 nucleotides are TGTGCCAGCAGCGTATCAGCGCAAGAGACCCAGTACTTC. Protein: CASSVSAQETQYF. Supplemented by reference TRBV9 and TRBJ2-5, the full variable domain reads DSGVTQTPKHLITATGQRVTLRCSPRSGDLSVYWYQQSLDQGLQFLIQYYNGEERAKGNILERFSAQQFPDLHSELNLSSLELGDSALYFCASSVSAQETQYFGPGTRLLVL.

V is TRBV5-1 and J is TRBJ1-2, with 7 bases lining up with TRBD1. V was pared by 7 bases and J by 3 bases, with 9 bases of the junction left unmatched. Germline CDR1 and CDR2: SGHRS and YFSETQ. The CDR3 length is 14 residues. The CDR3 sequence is CASGQPGQHYGYTF. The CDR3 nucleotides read TGCGCCAGCGGCCAACCGGGACAGCACTATGGCTACACCTTC.

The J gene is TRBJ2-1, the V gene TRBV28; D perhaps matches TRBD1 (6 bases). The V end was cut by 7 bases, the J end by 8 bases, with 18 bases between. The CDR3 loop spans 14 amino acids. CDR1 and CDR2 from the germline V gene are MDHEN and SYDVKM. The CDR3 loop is CASTPGGSRHEQFF. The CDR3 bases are TGTGCCAGCACCCCTGGGGGCTCACGGCATGAGCAGTTCTTC. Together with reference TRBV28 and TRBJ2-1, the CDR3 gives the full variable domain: DVKVTQSSRYLVKRTGEKVFLECVQDMDHENMFWYRQDPGLGLRLIYFSYDVKMKEKGDIPEGYSVSREKKERFSLILESASTNQTSMYLCASTPGGSRHEQFFGPGTRLTVL.

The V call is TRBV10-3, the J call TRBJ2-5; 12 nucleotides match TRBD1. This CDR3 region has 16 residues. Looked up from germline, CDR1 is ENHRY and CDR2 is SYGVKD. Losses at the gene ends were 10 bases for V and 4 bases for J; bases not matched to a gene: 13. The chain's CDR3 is CATSLTRDRGRETQYF. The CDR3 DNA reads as TGTGCCACCAGCCTCACCCGGGACAGGGGGCGAGAGACCCAGTACTTC.

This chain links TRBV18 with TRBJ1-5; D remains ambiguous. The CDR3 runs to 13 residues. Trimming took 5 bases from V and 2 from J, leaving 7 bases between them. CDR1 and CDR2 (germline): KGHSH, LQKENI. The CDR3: CASSATGNQPQHF. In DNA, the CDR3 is TGTGCCAGCTCAGCCACAGGCAATCAGCCCCAGCATTTT.

CDR3 coding DNA: TGTGCCAGCAGTTACTCGGACAGCTACAATGAGCAGTTCTTC. It encodes CASSYSDSYNEQFF. The J gene is TRBJ2-1, the V gene TRBV6-5, with D tentatively TRBD1 (6 bases). CDR1 is MNHEY and CDR2 is SVGAGI in the germline V gene. V lost 0 bases and J lost 3, with 6 bases in between. This CDR3 region has 14 residues.

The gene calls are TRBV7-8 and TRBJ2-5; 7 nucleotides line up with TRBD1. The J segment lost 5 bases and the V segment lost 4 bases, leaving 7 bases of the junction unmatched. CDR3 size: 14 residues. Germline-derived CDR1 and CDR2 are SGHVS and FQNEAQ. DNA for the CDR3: TGTGCCAGCAGCTCCAACAGGGGCGGGGAGACCCAGTACTTC. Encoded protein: CASSSNRGGETQYF.

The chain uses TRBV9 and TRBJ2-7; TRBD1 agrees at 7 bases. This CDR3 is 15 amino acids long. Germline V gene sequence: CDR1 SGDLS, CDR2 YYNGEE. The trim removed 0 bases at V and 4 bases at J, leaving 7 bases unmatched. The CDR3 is CASSVGGGQKYEQYF. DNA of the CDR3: TGTGCCAGCAGCGTAGGAGGGGGACAGAAGTACGAGCAGTACTTC. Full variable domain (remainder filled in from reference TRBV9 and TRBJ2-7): DSGVTQTPKHLITATGQRVTLRCSPRSGDLSVYWYQQSLDQGLQFLIQYYNGEERAKGNILERFSAQQFPDLHSELNLSSLELGDSALYFCASSVGGGQKYEQYFGPGTRLTVT.

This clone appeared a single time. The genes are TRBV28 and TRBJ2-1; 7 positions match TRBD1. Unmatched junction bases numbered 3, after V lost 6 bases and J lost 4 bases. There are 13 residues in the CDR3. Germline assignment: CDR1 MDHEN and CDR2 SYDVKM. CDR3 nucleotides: TGTGCCAGCAGCTGGGACAGATACAATGAGCAGTTCTTC. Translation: CASSWDRYNEQFF.

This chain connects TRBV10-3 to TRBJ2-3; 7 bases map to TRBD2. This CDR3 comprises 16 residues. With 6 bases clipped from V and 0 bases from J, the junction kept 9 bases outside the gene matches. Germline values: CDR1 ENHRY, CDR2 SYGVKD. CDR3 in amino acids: CAIRNSGTDSTDTQYF. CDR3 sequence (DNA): TGTGCCATCAGAAACAGCGGGACCGACAGCACAGATACGCAGTATTTT.

CDR3 sequence: CASSQGTGDEKLFF. CDR3 bases: TGCGCCAGCAGCCAAGGAACAGGGGATGAAAAACTGTTTTTT. V gene TRBV4-1 combines with J gene TRBJ1-4; TRBD1 matches 7 bases. Trimming took 1 base from V and 6 from J; bases not matched to a gene: 2. CDR3 length: 14 amino acids. Germline CDR1 is MGHRA and CDR2 is YSYEKL.

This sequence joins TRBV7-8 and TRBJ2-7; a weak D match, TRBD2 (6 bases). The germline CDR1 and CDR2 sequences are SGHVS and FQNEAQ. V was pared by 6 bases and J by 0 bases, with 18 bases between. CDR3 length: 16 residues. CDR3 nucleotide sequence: TGTGCCAGCAGGCATGAACGGTGGGGGGACTCCTACGAGCAGTACTTC. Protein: CASRHERWGDSYEQYF. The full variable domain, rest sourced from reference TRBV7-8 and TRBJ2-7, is GAGVSQSPRYKVAKRGQDVALRCDPISGHVSLFWYQQALGQGPEFLTYFQNEAQLDKSGLPSDRFFAERPEGSVSTLKIQRTQQEDSAVYLCASRHERWGDSYEQYFGPGTRLTVT.